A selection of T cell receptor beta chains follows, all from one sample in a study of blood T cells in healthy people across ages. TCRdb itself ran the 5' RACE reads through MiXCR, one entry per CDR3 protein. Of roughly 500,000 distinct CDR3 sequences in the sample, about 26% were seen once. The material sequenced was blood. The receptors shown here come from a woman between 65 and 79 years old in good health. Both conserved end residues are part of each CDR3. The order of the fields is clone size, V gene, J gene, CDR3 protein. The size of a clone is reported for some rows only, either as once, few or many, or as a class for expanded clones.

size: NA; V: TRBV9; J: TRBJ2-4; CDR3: CAGSVWDGIQYF
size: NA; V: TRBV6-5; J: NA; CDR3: CASSYKEYTGGVHEQFF
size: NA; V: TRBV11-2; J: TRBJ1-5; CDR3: CASSMTGANQPQHF
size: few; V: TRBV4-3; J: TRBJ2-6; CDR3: CASSQDSHSGANVLTF
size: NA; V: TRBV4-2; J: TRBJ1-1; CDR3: CASSQSRQGVNTEAFF
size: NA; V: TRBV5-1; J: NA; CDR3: CASSFAFDEQYF
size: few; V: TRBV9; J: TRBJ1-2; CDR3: CASSVGEGPIANYGYTF
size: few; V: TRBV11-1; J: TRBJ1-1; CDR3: CASSFKGYTEAFF
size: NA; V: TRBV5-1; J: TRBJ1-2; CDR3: CASSGQGNGYTF
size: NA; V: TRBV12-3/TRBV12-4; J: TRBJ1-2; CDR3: CASSLFGGGNGYTF